This T cell receptor beta chain was captured in a study of blood T cell repertoires in COVID-19. Trimming took 5 bases from V and 9 from J; bases not matched to a gene: 17. The CDR3 contains 16 residues. Germline assignment: CDR1 LGHNA and CDR2 YNFKEQ. Only in-frame clones appear in the TCRdb table, and some are missing; sequencing was by immunoSEQ multiplex PCR. The sample has about 130,000 clones, about 86% seen once; the top ten hold about 3%. The J gene is TRBJ2-3, the V gene TRBV4-2, with 7 bases identical to TRBD2. The sequenced material came from peripheral blood. The origin of this receptor is an elderly woman with acute or convalescent COVID-19. CDR3 in DNA: TGTGCCAGCAGCGGGCCACTTAGCGGGCCCCCACGCACGCAGTATTTT. Its translation: CASSGPLSGPPRTQYF.